The source of this TCR beta chain is a study of blood T cell repertoires in COVID-19. Across the whole study: Italy, Spain and the United States were the sources of the convalescent and acute COVID-19 samples. Sources were T cells, B-cell-depleted T cells, or PBMCs; the material itself was cDNA or gDNA.

The authors' processing: By means of reference gene primer amplification, nucleated cell counts were estimated. Clones were sequenced by immunoSEQ multiplex PCR, and TCRdb holds only the in-frame ones, with some missing. For V, J and clone size, that table is used; D and trimming come from the DNA. There are 85,000 to 90,000 clones in the sample; more than 60% occur only once, and roughly 12% lies in the top ten. V lost 2 bases and J lost 7, with 15 bases in between. The CDR3 covers 15 residues. Germline loops: CDR1 MDHEN, CDR2 SYDVKM. The sample taken for sequencing was peripheral blood. The origin of this receptor is a man aged 70 or older with acute or convalescent COVID-19. This chain connects TRBV28 to TRBJ1-5, with TRBD1 as a possible D gene (6 bases). The CDR3 reads CASSLGVQGEQPQHF. DNA of the CDR3: TGTGCCAGCAGTTTAGGGGTACAGGGCGAACAGCCCCAGCATTTT. The full variable domain, its missing parts supplied by reference TRBV28 and TRBJ1-5, is DVKVTQSSRYLVKRTGEKVFLECVQDMDHENMFWYRQDPGLGLRLIYFSYDVKMKEKGDIPEGYSVSREKKERFSLILESASTNQTSMYLCASSLGVQGEQPQHFGDGTRLSIL.